A single sample is the source of the 7 T cell receptor beta chains below, sequenced in a study of cytomegalovirus exposure and HLA in healthy donors. Use of 60 Vbeta and 13 Jbeta primers characterized the PCR. This table comes from immunoSEQ multiplex PCR, and its TCRdb copy is limited to in-frame clones, with some not included. The repertoire holds about 130,000 clones, with around 76% as singletons. Sequencing was performed on PBMCs. These receptors were obtained from a male donor in good health and CMV-seronegative.

V usage is TRBV29-1 and J usage is TRBJ1-5; possibly TRBD1 for D (5 bases). Trimming left V 2 bases short and J 2 bases short, with 19 bases between. The CDR3 contains 17 residues. Germline lookup yields CDR1 SQVTM and CDR2 ANQGSEA. This chain's CDR3 is CSVEPGPTRLGNQPQHF. As DNA, the CDR3 is TGCAGCGTTGAACCGGGACCCACAAGACTAGGCAATCAGCCCCAGCATTTT.

The chain links TRBV27 to TRBJ2-2; 8 bases map to TRBD2. V dropped 5 bases and J dropped 2; count of bases not matched to a gene: 4. This CDR3 has 15 residues. Germline-derived CDR1 and CDR2 are MNHEY and SMNVEV (reference sequence). The CDR3 protein is CASSTRGDNTGELFF. Here the CDR3 DNA reads TGTGCCAGCAGTACGCGGGGGGACAACACCGGGGAGCTGTTTTTT.

V is TRBV6-1 and J is TRBJ2-1; perhaps TRBD1 as D (6 bases). The CDR3 is made up of 13 amino acids. CDR1 and CDR2 from the germline V gene are MNHNS and SASEGT. The ends were cut back, 5 bases at V and 8 bases at J, with 13 bases in the middle. CDR3 nucleotides: TGTGCCAGCAGTCTACAGGGATCGGATGAGCAGTTCTTC. Amino acids: CASSLQGSDEQFF.

The V gene is TRBV6-1, the J gene TRBJ1-1; 8 nucleotides align to TRBD1. From germline, CDR1 is MNHNS and CDR2 SASEGT. J was trimmed by 4 bases and V by 8 bases; bases with no gene match: 9. The CDR3 runs to 14 residues. CDR3 in amino acids: CASATTGGSTEAFF. CDR3 nucleotide sequence: TGTGCCAGCGCAACTACAGGGGGATCCACTGAAGCTTTCTTT.

The sample holds one count of this clone. The chain carries TRBV18 and TRBJ2-2; D possibly corresponds to TRBD2 (5 bases). Germline CDR1 KGHSH, CDR2 LQKENI. V was trimmed by 2 bases and J by 6 bases, leaving 7 bases between them. This CDR3 spans 13 amino acids. The CDR3 DNA is TGTGCCAGCTCACCAGAGGGTCCCGGGGAGCTGTTTTTT. Protein product: CASSPEGPGELFF.

This clone was recorded once. V and J are TRBV18 and TRBJ1-2; TRBD1 aligns across 8 bases. V gave up 1 base and J gave up 6 bases; unmatched junction bases: 7. The germline V gene encodes CDR1 KGHSH and CDR2 LQKENI. This CDR3 region has 15 residues. The CDR3 DNA reads as TGTGCCAGCTCACCACAGAAGGACAGGGCGCATGGCTACACCTTC. Amino acid sequence: CASSPQKDRAHGYTF. Variable domain in full (rest from reference TRBV18 and TRBJ1-2): NAGVMQNPRHLVRRRGQEARLRCSPMKGHSHVYWYRQLPEEGLKFMVYLQKENIIDESGMPKERFSAEFPKEGPSILRIQQVVRGDSAAYFCASSPQKDRAHGYTFGSGTRLTVV.

A few counts support this clone. This specimen includes other DNA sequences encoding the same CDR3. V gene TRBV30 combines with J gene TRBJ1-1, with unresolved D. The CDR3 loop spans 13 amino acids. The ends were cut back, 1 base at V and 4 bases at J, with 10 bases in the middle. Germline CDR1 reads GTSNPN; CDR2 reads SVGIG (reference sequence). CDR3 bases: TGTGCCTGGAGTGCGGGATCGGGCACTGAAGCTTTCTTT. Translation gives CAWSAGSGTEAFF.